This is a list of T cell receptor beta chains from one sample in a study of blood T cell repertoires in COVID-19. Repertoires were generated with immunoSEQ multiplex PCR, while TCRdb's copy carries only in-frame clones and drops some. The sample records 300,000 to 400,000 clones, 87% being singletons. Sample: peripheral blood. The receptors here all came from a young man with COVID-19, enrolled during active disease. CDR3s include the opening cysteine and the closing phenylalanine or tryptophan. Size is stated for part of the rows, as once, few or many counts, or as a class when the clone is expanded.

clone size | J gene | V gene | CDR3 protein
- | TRBJ1-1 | TRBV4-3 | CASSNTGFGTEAFF
- | TRBJ2-5 | TRBV5-1 | CASRRRTGQEMETQYF
- | TRBJ2-1 | TRBV9 | CASSVGPRQGGRDEQFF
- | TRBJ2-2 | TRBV7-2 | CASSFTSGGTGELFF
- | TRBJ2-3 | TRBV11-2 | CASSAALAGGTDTQYF
- | TRBJ2-3 | TRBV27 | CASTPGGSTDTQYF
- | TRBJ1-4 | TRBV6-6 | CASNSPGGNEKLFF
- | TRBJ1-1 | TRBV18 | CASSPPRTVHTEAFF
- | TRBJ1-2 | TRBV12-3/TRBV12-4 | CASTQGSGYTF
- | TRBJ2-1 | TRBV3-1/TRBV3-2 | CASSQILVNEQFF
- | TRBJ2-7 | TRBV10-3 | CAISESGASYEQYF
- | TRBJ1-2 | TRBV12-3/TRBV12-4 | CASSPYRGYGYTF
- | TRBJ2-1 | TRBV4-3 | CASSQGTGGRTNEQFF
- | TRBJ1-2 | TRBV6-5 | CASSYLQGYGYTF
- | TRBJ2-1 | TRBV7-9 | CASSNRGWGEQFF
- | TRBJ2-3 | TRBV19 | CASSADRALSTDTQYF
- | TRBJ2-4 | TRBV12-3/TRBV12-4 | CASSLMGGNIQYF
- | TRBJ1-1 | TRBV15 | CATSRDSLNTEAFF
- | TRBJ2-7 | TRBV28 | CASSFGQGYYNEQYF
- | TRBJ2-7 | TRBV6-5 | CASSYGLDRNYEQYF
- | TRBJ2-7 | TRBV5-4 | CASSSPTGFNRTYEQYF
- | TRBJ1-6 | TRBV6-5 | CASRLVGQKNSPLHF
- | TRBJ2-7 | TRBV28 | CASSLSSVSYEQYF
- | TRBJ1-5 | TRBV7-9 | CASSPSGSGGQPQHF
- | TRBJ2-7 | TRBV18 | CASSPNREDEQYF
once | TRBJ1-3 | TRBV7-3 | CASSLGGTSGNTIYF
few | TRBJ1-2 | TRBV18 | CASSPLAQIYGYTF
- | TRBJ2-1 | TRBV12-3/TRBV12-4 | CASSPEVYNEQFF
many | TRBJ2-1 | TRBV6-2/TRBV6-3 | CASSYPWLAGGLSLWNEQFF
- | TRBJ2-3 | TRBV7-8 | CASSLALTGTIQTDTQYF
few | TRBJ2-3 | TRBV3-1/TRBV3-2 | CASSQYVRGGGADTQYF
- | TRBJ2-7 | TRBV7-3 | CASSQGTSGGYEQYF
- | TRBJ1-1 | TRBV6-1 | CASSETGGSGNTEAFF
- | TRBJ2-1 | TRBV2 | CASSDSGGEAGGNEQFF
- | TRBJ2-7 | TRBV5-1 | CASSLEAFASYEQYF
- | TRBJ2-1 | TRBV5-1 | CASSLPPGTGMDEQFF
once | TRBJ1-4 | TRBV3-1/TRBV3-2 | CASSQDTGVLGKLFF
- | TRBJ1-4 | TRBV30 | CAWSETPGQWVEKLFF
- | TRBJ2-7 | TRBV10-3 | CAARRTDTYEQYF
- | TRBJ1-5 | TRBV28 | CASSLSFQPQHF
- | TRBJ2-3 | TRBV6-2/TRBV6-3 | CASSYPTAGTGGPTDTQYF
- | TRBJ2-7 | TRBV4-1 | CASSTGQGEAYEQYF
- | TRBJ2-1 | TRBV10-3 | CAISFRPDRGSFDEQFF
- | TRBJ2-7 | TRBV5-4 | CASSFPHAGEQYF
- | TRBJ1-1 | TRBV6-5 | CASSPGQGALRAFF
- | TRBJ2-1 | TRBV6-5 | CASRRTGSSYNEQFF
- | TRBJ1-5 | TRBV15 | CATSRERDYSNQPQHF
once | TRBJ1-1 | TRBV19 | CASTLYTEAFF
- | TRBJ2-1 | TRBV13 | CASSLEGAAVRNEQFF